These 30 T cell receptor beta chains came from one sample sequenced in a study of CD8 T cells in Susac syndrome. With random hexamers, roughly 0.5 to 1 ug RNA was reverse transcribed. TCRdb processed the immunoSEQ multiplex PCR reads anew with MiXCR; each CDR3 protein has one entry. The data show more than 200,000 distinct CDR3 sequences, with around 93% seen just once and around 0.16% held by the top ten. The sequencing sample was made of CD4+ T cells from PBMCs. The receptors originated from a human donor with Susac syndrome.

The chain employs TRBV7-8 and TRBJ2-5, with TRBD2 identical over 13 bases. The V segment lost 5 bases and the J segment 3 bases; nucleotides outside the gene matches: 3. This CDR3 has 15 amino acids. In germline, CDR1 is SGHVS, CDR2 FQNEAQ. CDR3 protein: CASSQGLAGKETQYF. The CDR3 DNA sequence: TGTGCCAGCAGCCAGGGACTAGCGGGGAAAGAGACCCAGTACTTC.

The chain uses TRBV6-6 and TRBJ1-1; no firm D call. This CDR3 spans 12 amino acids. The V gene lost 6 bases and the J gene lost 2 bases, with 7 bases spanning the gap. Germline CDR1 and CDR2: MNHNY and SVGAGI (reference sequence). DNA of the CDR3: TGTGCCAGCAGGAAACCTAACACTGAAGCTTTCTTT. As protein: CASRKPNTEAFF.

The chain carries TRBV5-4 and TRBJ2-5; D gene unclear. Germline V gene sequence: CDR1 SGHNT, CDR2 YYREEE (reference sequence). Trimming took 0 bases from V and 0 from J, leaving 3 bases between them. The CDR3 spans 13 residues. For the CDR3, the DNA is TGTGCCAGCAGCTTGGTGGACCAAGAGACCCAGTACTTC. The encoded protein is CASSLVDQETQYF. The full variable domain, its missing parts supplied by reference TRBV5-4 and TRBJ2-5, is ETGVTQSPTHLIKTRGQQVTLRCSSQSGHNTVSWYQQALGQGPQFIFQYYREEENGRGNFPPRFSGLQFPNYSSELNVNALELDDSALYLCASSLVDQETQYFGPGTRLLVL.

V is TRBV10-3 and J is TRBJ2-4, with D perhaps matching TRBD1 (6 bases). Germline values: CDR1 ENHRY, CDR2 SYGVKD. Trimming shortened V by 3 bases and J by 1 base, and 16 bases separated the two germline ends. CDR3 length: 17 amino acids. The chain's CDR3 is CAISERVGQGAKNIQYF. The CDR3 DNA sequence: TGTGCCATCAGTGAACGAGTGGGTCAGGGGGCCAAAAACATTCAGTACTTC.

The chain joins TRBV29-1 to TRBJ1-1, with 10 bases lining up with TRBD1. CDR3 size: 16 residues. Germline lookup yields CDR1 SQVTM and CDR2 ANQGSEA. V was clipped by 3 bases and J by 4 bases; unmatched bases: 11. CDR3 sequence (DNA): TGCAGCGTTGATAATCTTATTGGACAGGGGGGCACTGAAGCTTTCTTT. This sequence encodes CSVDNLIGQGGTEAFF.

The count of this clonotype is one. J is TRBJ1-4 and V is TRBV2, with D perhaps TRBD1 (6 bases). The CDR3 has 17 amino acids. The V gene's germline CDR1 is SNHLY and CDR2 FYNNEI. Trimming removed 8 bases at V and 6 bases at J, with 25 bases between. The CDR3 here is CASLTVRGGTGHEKLFF. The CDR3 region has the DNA TGTGCCAGCTTAACAGTCAGGGGCGGGACTGGGCATGAAAAACTGTTTTTT.

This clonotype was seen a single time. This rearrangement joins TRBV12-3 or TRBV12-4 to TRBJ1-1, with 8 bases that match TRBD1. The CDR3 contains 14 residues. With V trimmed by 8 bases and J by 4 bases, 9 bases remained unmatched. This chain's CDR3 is CASGTGGELTEAFF. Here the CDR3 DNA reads TGTGCCAGCGGTACAGGGGGAGAACTCACTGAAGCTTTCTTT.

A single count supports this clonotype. The CDR3 protein is CASSINGQGGTDTQYF. DNA for the CDR3: TGTGCCAGCAGCATTAACGGACAGGGAGGCACAGATACGCAGTATTTT. The genes are TRBV7-2 and TRBJ2-3; 8 bases agree with TRBD1. CDR3 length equals 16 residues. From germline, CDR1 is SGHTA and CDR2 FQGNSA. With 5 bases clipped from V and 1 base from J, the junction kept 8 bases outside the gene matches.

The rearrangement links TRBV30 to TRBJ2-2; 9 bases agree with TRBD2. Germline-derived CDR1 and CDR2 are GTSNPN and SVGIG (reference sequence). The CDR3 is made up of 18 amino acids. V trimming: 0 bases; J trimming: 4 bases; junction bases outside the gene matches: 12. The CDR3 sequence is CAWSVYPSGVSVTGELFF. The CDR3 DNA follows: TGTGCCTGGAGTGTATATCCTAGCGGGGTTTCTGTCACCGGGGAGCTGTTTTTT.

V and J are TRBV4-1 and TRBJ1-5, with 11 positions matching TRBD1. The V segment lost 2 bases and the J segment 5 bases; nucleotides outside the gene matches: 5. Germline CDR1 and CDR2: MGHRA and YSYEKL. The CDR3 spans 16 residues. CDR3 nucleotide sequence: TGCGCCAGCAGCCAAATTTCGGGACAGGGGGATCAGCCCCAGCATTTT. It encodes CASSQISGQGDQPQHF.

The CDR3 nucleotides are TGCAGTGCTCCCGCGAGACTCGGGGGGGAGACCCAGTACTTC. It encodes CSAPARLGGETQYF. This chain links TRBV20-1 with TRBJ2-5; 7 bases align to TRBD2. V lost 5 bases and J lost 5; bases outside the gene matches: 11. This CDR3 comprises 14 residues. CDR1 is DFQATT, CDR2 SNEGSKA, per germline (reference sequence).

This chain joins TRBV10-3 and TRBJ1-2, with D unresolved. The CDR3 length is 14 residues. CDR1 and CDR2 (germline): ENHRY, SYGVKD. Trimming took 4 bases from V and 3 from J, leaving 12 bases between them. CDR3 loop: CAISVEVPDYGYTF. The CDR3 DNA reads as TGTGCCATCAGTGTCGAGGTTCCGGACTATGGCTACACCTTC.

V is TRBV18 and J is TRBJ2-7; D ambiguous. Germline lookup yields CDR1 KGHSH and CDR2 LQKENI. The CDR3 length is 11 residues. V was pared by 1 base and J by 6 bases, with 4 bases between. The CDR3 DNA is TGTGCCAGCTCACCACATCGCGAGCAGTACTTC. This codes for CASSPHREQYF.

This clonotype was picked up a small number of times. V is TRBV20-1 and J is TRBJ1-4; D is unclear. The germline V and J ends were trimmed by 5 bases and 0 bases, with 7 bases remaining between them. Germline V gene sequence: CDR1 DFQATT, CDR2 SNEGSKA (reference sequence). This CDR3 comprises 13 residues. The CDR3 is CSAREATNEKLFF. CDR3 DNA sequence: TGCAGTGCTCGGGAAGCAACTAATGAAAAACTGTTTTTT.

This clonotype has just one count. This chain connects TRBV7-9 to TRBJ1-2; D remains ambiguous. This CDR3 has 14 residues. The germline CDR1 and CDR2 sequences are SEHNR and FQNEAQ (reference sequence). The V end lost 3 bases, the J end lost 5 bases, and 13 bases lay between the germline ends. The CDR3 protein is CASSFPERVYGYTF. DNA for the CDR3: TGTGCCAGCAGCTTCCCGGAGCGAGTTTATGGCTACACCTTC.

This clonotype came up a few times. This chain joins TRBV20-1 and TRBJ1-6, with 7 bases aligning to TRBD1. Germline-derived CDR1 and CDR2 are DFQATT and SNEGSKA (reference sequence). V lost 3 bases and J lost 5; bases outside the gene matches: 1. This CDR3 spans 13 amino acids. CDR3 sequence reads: CSARGQNNSPLHF. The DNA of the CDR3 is TGCAGTGCTAGGGGACAGAATAATTCACCCCTCCACTTT.

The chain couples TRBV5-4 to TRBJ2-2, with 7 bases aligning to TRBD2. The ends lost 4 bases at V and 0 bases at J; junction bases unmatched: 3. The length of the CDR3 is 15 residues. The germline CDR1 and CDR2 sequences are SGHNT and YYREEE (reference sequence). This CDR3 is CASSRGVANTGELFF. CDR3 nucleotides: TGTGCCAGCAGCCGGGGGGTCGCGAACACCGGGGAGCTGTTTTTT.

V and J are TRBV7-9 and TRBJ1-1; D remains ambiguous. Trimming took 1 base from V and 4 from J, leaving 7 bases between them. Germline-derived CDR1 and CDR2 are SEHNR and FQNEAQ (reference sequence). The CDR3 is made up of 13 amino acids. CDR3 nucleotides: TGTGCCAGCAGCTTAGACACGAGCACTGAAGCTTTCTTT. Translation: CASSLDTSTEAFF.

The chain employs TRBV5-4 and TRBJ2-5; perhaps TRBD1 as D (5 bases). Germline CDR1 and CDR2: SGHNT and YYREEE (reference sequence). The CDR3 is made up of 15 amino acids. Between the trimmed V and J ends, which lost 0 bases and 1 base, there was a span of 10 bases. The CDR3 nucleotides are TGTGCCAGCAGCTTGGATAGGGGTTCCCAAGAGACCCAGTACTTC. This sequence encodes CASSLDRGSQETQYF.

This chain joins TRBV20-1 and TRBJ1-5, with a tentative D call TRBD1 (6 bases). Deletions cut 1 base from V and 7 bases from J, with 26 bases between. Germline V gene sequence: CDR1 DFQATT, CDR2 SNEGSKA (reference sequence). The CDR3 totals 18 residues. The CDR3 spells CSARGVEQGSSSSQPQHF. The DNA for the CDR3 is TGCAGTGCTAGAGGGGTGGAACAGGGCTCAAGCTCAAGCCAGCCCCAGCATTTT.

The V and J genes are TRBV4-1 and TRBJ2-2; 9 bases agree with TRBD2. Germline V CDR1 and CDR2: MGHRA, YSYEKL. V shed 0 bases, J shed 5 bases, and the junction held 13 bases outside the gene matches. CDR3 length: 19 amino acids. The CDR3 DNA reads TGCGCCAGCAGCCAAGATCGGTGGGGAGCGGGGGGTGGAACCGGGGAGCTGTTTTTT. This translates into CASSQDRWGAGGGTGELFF.

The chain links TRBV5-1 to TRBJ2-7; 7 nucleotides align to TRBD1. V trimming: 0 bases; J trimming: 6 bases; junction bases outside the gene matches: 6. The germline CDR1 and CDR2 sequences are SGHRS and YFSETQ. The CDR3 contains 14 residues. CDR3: CASSLDRGSGEQYF. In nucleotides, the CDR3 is TGCGCCAGCAGCTTGGACAGGGGAAGCGGCGAGCAGTACTTC.

The CDR3, as DNA: TGCAGTGCTAGAATTCCGACAGGGGGCAACAATCAGCCCCAGCATTTT. Translating it yields CSARIPTGGNNQPQHF. The genes are TRBV20-1 and TRBJ1-5; 10 positions match TRBD1. The V and J ends lost 2 bases and 3 bases, in that order; junction bases with no gene match: 7. Germline CDR1 is DFQATT and CDR2 is SNEGSKA (reference sequence). This CDR3 is 16 amino acids long.

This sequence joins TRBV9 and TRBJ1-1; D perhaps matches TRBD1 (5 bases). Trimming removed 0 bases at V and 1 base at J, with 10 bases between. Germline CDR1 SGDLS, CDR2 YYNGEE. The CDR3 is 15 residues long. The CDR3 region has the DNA TGTGCCAGCAGCGTAGAGGGAACAGGGAACACTGAAGCTTTCTTT. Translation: CASSVEGTGNTEAFF.

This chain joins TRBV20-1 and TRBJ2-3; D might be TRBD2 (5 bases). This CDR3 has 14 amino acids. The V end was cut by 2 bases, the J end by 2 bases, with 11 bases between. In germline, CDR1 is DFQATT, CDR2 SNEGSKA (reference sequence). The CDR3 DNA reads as TGCAGTGCTAGATTGTGGCGGGCCACAGATACGCAGTATTTT. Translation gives CSARLWRATDTQYF.

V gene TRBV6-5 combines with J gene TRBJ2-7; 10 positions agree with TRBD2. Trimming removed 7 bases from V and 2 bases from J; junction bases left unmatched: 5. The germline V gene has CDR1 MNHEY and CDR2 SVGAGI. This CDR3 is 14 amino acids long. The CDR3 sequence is CASTGLAEPYEQYF. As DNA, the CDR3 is TGTGCCAGCACAGGACTAGCGGAACCCTACGAGCAGTACTTC.

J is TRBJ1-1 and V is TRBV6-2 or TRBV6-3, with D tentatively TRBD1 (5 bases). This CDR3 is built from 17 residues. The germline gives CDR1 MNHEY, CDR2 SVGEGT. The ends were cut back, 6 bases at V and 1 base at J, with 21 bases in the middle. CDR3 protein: CASRVPGGGARNTEAFF. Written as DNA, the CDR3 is TGTGCCAGCAGAGTCCCCGGGGGGGGAGCCCGGAACACTGAAGCTTTCTTT.

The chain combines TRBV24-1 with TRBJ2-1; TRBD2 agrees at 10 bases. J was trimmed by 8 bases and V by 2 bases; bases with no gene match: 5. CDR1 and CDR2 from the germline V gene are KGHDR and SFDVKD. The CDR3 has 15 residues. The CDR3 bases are TGTGCCACCAGTGATTCCGGGACTAGCGAGGATGAGCAGTTCTTC. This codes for CATSDSGTSEDEQFF.

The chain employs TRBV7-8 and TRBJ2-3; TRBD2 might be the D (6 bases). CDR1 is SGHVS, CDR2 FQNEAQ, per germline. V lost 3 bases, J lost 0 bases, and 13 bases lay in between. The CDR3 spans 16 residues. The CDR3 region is CASSFRRAPSTDTQYF. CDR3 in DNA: TGTGCCAGCAGCTTCAGGAGGGCCCCCAGCACAGATACGCAGTATTTT.

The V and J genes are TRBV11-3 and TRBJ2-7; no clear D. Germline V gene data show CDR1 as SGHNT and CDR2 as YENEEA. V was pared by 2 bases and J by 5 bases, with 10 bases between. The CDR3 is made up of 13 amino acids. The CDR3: CASSLTRLNEQYF. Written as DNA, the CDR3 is TGTGCCAGCAGCTTAACGAGGCTCAACGAGCAGTACTTC.